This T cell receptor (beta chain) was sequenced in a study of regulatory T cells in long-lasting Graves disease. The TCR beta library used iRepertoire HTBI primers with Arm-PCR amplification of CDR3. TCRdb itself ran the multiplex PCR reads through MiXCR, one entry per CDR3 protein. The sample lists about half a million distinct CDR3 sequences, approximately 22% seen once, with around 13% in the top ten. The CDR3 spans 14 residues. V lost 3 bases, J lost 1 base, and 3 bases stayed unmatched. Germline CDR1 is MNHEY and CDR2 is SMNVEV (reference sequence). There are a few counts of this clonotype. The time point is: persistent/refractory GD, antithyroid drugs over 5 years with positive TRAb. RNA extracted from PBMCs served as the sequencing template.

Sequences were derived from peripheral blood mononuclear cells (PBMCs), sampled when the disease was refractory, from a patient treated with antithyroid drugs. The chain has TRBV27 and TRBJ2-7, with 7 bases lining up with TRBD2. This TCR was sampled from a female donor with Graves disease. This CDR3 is CASSFWRGSYEQYF. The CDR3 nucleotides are TGTGCCAGCAGTTTCTGGCGGGGGTCCTACGAGCAGTACTTC.